These 7 T cell receptor beta chains originate from one sample sequenced in a study of PD-L1 blockade in urothelial cancer (dated by TCRdb to 2016 to 2017). Library preparation employed the immunoSEQ multiplex PCR assay. This immuneACCESS table, as held by TCRdb, lists in-frame sequences with V and J called but not all clones. Of the missing ones, under half trace to an unresolved V gene in checked studies; the others have no known cause. Across this sample there are 38,000 or so clones, with more than 70% seen only once. 15% to 20% of the sample belongs to the ten largest clones. Source: PBMCs, taken around atezolizumab (anti-PD-L1) treatment. All receptors derive from a man in his fifties or sixties with urothelial cancer.

The V call is TRBV28, the J call TRBJ2-2; a possible D gene is TRBD2 (5 bases). Germline CDR1 and CDR2: MDHEN and SYDVKM. The CDR3 loop spans 15 amino acids. With 8 bases removed from V and 4 bases from J, the gap between germline ends came to 17 bases. The CDR3 DNA sequence: TGTGCCAGCGCCCTTGGAGGCGCCGCCACCGGGGAGCTGTTTTTT. Translation: CASALGGAATGELFF.

This chain links TRBV4-2 with TRBJ1-1; D unresolved. V shed 4 bases and J shed 5 bases, with 8 bases lying between them. The CDR3 has 12 residues. Germline V gives CDR1 LGHNA, CDR2 YNFKEQ. The CDR3 DNA follows: TGTGCCAGCAGCCCTGGGAGGACTGAAGCTTTCTTT. Protein sequence: CASSPGRTEAFF.

This chain uses TRBV15 with TRBJ2-4; 10 bases line up with TRBD2. The V segment lost 7 bases and the J segment 8 bases; nucleotides outside the gene matches: 8. CDR3 length: 14 amino acids. Germline CDR1 and CDR2: LNHNV and YYDKDF (reference sequence). The CDR3 spells CATTPSGRADIQYF. In nucleotides, the CDR3 is TGTGCCACCACCCCGAGCGGGAGGGCGGACATTCAGTACTTC. The full variable domain, rest sourced from reference TRBV15 and TRBJ2-4, is DAMVIQNPRYQVTQFGKPVTLSCSQTLNHNVMYWYQQKSSQAPKLLFHYYDKDFNNEADTPDNFQSRRPNTSFCFLDIRSPGLGDTAMYLCATTPSGRADIQYFGAGTRLSVL.

The chain carries TRBV5-1 and TRBJ2-7, with a weak D call TRBD2 (5 bases). Germline V gene data show CDR1 as SGHRS and CDR2 as YFSETQ. Trimming pared 0 bases from V and 2 bases from J, leaving 18 bases between. The CDR3 is made up of 17 amino acids. In DNA, the CDR3 is TGCGCCAGCAGCTTGGCCGTTAGAGTGGGAGCGACCTACGAGCAGTACTTC. Its translation is CASSLAVRVGATYEQYF.

The gene calls are TRBV25-1 and TRBJ1-4, with TRBD1 as a possible D gene (5 bases). Germline CDR1 is MGHDK and CDR2 is SYGVNS. The CDR3 extends over 15 amino acids. V was pared by 1 base and J by 6 bases, with 12 bases between. For the CDR3, the DNA is TGTGCCAGCAGTGAATCCCGTGGCAGGGATGAAAAACTGTTTTTT. Amino acid sequence: CASSESRGRDEKLFF.

The chain combines TRBV11-2 with TRBJ2-4; D possibly corresponds to TRBD2 (5 bases). V gave up 1 base and J gave up 8 bases, with 12 bases separating them. There are 14 residues in the CDR3. Germline CDR1 SGHAT, CDR2 FQNNGV. The CDR3 sequence is CASSLGLTMDIQYF. The DNA for the CDR3 is TGTGCCAGCAGCTTAGGGCTGACTATGGACATTCAGTACTTC.

J is TRBJ1-1 and V is TRBV4-1, with 8 nucleotides matching TRBD1. This CDR3 comprises 16 residues. Germline V gene lookup returns CDR1 MGHRA and CDR2 YSYEKL. V trimming: 8 bases; J trimming: 1 base; junction bases outside the gene matches: 12. The CDR3 region has the DNA TGCGCCAGCCGGACAGGGTCTTGGGCGACGAACACTGAAGCTTTCTTT. It yields the protein CASRTGSWATNTEAFF.